This T cell receptor (beta chain) was sequenced during a study of blood T cells in healthy people across ages. The second PCR ran roughly 6 to 11 cycles with a sample-barcoded 5' primer and J-beta primers. Via MiXCR, TCRdb re-called the 5' RACE reads, giving one row per CDR3 protein. This sample yields about 1.7 million distinct CDR3 sequences, of which about 28% are seen a single time; 7.7% belongs to the top ten. V was clipped by 1 base and J by 5 bases; unmatched bases: 9. Germline CDR1 reads LGHNA; CDR2 reads YNFKEQ. The CDR3 is made up of 16 amino acids. This clonotype was seen many times. Material: blood. The chain uses TRBV4-2 and TRBJ2-7, with TRBD1 identical over 9 bases. The receptor was isolated from a woman aged 25-40 years in good health. The DNA for the CDR3 is TGTGCCAGCAGCCAAGCAGGGACAGGGCGGTCACACGAGCAGTACTTC. Translation: CASSQAGTGRSHEQYF.